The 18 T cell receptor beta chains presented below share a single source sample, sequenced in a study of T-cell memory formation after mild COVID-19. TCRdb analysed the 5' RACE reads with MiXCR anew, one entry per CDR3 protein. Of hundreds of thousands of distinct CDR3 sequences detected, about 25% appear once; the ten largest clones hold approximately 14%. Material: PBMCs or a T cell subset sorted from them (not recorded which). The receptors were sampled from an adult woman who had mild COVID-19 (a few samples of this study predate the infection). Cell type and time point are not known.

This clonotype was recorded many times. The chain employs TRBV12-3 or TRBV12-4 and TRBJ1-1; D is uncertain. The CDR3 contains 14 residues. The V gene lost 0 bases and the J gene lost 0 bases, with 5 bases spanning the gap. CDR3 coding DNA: TGTGCCAGCAGTTTAGCGGGAGTGAACACTGAAGCTTTCTTT. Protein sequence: CASSLAGVNTEAFF.

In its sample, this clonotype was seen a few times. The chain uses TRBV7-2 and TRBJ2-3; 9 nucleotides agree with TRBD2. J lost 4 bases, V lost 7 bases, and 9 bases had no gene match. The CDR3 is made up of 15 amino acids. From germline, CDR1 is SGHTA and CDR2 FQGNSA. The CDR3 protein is CASKGVREGPDTQYF. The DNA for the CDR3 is TGTGCCAGCAAAGGCGTGCGGGAGGGGCCAGATACGCAGTATTTT.

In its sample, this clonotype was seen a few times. CDR3 sequence (DNA): TGCAGTGCTAGCCACCCCCAGGGGGAAGAGACCCAGTACTTC. This sequence encodes CSASHPQGEETQYF. J is TRBJ2-5 and V is TRBV20-1; the match to TRBD1 covers 7 bases. This CDR3 spans 14 amino acids. The germline V gene has CDR1 DFQATT and CDR2 SNEGSKA (reference sequence). Germline trimming cut 3 bases from V and 3 bases from J; bases unmatched to any gene: 7.

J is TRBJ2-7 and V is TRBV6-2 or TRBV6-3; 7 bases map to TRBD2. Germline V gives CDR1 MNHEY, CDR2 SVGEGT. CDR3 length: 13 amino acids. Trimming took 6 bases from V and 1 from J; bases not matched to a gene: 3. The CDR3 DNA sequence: TGTGCCAGCAGGGATAGCGGGTCCTACGAGCAGTACTTC. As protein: CASRDSGSYEQYF.

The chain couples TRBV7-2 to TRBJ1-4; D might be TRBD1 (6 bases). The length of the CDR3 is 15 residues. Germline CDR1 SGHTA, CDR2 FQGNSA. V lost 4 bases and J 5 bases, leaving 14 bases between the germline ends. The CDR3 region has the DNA TGTGCCAGCAGCTCACAGGGATTGGGGAATGAAAAACTGTTTTTT. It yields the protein CASSSQGLGNEKLFF.

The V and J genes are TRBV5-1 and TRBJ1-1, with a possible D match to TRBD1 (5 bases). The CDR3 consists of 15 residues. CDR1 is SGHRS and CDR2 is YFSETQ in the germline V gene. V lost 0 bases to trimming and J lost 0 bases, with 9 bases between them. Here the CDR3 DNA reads TGCGCCAGCAGCTTGGATCCGGGGGTGAACACTGAAGCTTTCTTT. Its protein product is CASSLDPGVNTEAFF.

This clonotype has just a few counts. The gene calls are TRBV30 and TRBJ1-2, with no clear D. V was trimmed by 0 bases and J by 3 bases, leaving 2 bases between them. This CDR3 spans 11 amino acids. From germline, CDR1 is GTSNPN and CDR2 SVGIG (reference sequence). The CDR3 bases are TGTGCCTGGAGTGTCCACTATGGCTACACCTTC. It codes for CAWSVHYGYTF.

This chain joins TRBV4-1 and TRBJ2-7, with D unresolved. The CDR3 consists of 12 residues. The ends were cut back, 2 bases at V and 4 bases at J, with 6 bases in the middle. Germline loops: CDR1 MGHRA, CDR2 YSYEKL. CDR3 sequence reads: CASSQPYYEQYF. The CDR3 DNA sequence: TGCGCCAGCAGCCAACCCTATTACGAGCAGTACTTC.

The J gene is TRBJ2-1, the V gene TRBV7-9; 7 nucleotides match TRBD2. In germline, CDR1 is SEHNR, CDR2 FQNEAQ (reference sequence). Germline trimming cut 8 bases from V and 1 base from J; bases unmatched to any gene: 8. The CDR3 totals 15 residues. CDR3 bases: TGTGCCAGCTCCCCATGGGGGGGATCCTACAATGAGCAGTTCTTC. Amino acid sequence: CASSPWGGSYNEQFF.

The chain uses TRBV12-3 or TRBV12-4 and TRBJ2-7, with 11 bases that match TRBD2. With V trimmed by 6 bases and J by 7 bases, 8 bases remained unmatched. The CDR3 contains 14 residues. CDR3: CASSRLASGGEQYF. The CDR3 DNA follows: TGTGCCAGCAGCCGCCTGGCTAGCGGGGGGGAGCAGTACTTC.

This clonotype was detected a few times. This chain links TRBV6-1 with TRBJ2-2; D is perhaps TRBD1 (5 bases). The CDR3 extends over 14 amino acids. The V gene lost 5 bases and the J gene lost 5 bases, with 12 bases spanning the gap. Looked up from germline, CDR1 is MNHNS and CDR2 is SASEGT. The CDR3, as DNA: TGTGCCAGCAGTTATGGCAGGGCAACCGGGGAGCTGTTTTTT. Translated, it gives CASSYGRATGELFF.

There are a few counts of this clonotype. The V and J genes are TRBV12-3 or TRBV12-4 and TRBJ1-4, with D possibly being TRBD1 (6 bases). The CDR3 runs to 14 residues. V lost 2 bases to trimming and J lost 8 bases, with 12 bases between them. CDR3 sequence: CASSLSGAGEKLFF. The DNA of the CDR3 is TGTGCCAGCAGTTTATCAGGGGCGGGAGAAAAACTGTTTTTT.

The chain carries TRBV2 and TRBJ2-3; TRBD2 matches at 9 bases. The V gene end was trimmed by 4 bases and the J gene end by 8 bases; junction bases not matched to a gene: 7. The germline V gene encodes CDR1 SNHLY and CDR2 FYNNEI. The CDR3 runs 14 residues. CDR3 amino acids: CASSGGRALGTQYF. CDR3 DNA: TGTGCCAGCAGTGGCGGGAGGGCCTTAGGTACGCAGTATTTT.

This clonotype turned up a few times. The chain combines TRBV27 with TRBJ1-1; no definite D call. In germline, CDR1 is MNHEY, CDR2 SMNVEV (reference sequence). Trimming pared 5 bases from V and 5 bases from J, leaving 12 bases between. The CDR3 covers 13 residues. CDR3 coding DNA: TGTGCCAGCAGTAGCCCTTTGGGTACTGAAGCTTTCTTT. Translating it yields CASSSPLGTEAFF.

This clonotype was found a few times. CDR3 loop: CATSRELASGRRETQYF. The CDR3 region has the DNA TGTGCCACCAGCAGAGAACTCGCTAGCGGGAGACGGGAGACCCAGTACTTC. The chain uses TRBV15 and TRBJ2-5, with 10 bases that match TRBD2. The CDR3 totals 17 residues. The V and J ends lost 0 bases and 5 bases, in that order; junction bases with no gene match: 9. Germline loops: CDR1 LNHNV, CDR2 YYDKDF (reference sequence).

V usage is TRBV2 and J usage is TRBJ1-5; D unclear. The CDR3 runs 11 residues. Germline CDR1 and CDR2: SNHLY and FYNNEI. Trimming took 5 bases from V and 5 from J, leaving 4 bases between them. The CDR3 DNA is TGTGCCAGCAGTAACGATCAGCCCCAGCATTTT. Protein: CASSNDQPQHF.

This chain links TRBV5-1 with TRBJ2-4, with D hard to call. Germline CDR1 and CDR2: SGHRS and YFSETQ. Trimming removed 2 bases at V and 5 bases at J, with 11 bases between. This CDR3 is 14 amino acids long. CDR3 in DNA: TGCGCCAGCAGCTTCGATACCCTGGAAAACATTCAGTACTTC. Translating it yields CASSFDTLENIQYF.

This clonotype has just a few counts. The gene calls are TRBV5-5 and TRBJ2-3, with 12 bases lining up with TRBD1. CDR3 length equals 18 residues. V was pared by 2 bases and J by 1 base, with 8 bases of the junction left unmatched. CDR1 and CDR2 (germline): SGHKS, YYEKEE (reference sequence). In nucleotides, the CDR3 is TGTGCCAGCAGCTTAGGGGACAGGGGGCACCTAGGCACAGATACGCAGTATTTT. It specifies CASSLGDRGHLGTDTQYF.